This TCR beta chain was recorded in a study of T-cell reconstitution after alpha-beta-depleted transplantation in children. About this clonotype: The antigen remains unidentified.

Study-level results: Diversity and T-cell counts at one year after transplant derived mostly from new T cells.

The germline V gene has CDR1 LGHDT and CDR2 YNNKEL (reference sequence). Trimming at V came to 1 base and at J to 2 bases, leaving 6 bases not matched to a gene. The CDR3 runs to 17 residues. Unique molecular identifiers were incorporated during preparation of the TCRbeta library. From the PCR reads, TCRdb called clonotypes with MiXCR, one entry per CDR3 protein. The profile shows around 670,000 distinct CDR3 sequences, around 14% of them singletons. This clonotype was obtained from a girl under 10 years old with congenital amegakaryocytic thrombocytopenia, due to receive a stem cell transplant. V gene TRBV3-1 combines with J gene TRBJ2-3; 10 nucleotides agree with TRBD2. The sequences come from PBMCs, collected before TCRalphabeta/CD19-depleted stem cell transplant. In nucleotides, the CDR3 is TGTGCCAGCAGCCAAGTCGCCGGACTAGCGGACACAGATACGCAGTATTTT. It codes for CASSQVAGLADTDTQYF.